The 8 T cell receptor beta chains below all came from one sample that was sequenced in a study of blood T cell repertoires in COVID-19 (dated by TCRdb to the early 2020s). Library creation used the immunoSEQ multiplex PCR assay. The clones in this table, taken by TCRdb from immuneACCESS, are in-frame only. Not every clone is retained; where verified, under half of the shortfall comes from an unresolved V gene, and the cause of the rest is unknown. The sample table lists roughly 180,000 clones, approximately 89% of them with a count of one. The top ten clones comprise about 3.9% of the sample. Sequenced input: peripheral blood. These receptor sequences come from a woman aged 25 to 39 with acute or convalescent COVID-19.

The sample holds one count of this clone. J is TRBJ2-4 and V is TRBV7-2, with D maybe TRBD1 (6 bases). This CDR3 is 14 amino acids long. The germline V gene has CDR1 SGHTA and CDR2 FQGNSA. V gave up 0 bases and J gave up 9 bases, with 12 bases separating them. CDR3 bases: TGTGCCAGCAGCTTAGCGTGGCAGGGGACCATTCAGTACTTC. It is translated as CASSLAWQGTIQYF.

J is TRBJ1-1 and V is TRBV18, with 8 bases lining up with TRBD1. Germline V CDR1 and CDR2: KGHSH, LQKENI. This CDR3 region has 17 residues. V was clipped by 2 bases and J by 1 base; unmatched bases: 9. This CDR3 reads CASSPFVPQGANTEAFF. DNA for the CDR3: TGTGCCAGCTCACCATTCGTCCCTCAGGGGGCGAACACTGAAGCTTTCTTT. Supplemented by reference TRBV18 and TRBJ1-1, the full variable domain reads NAGVMQNPRHLVRRRGQEARLRCSPMKGHSHVYWYRQLPEEGLKFMVYLQKENIIDESGMPKERFSAEFPKEGPSILRIQQVVRGDSAAYFCASSPFVPQGANTEAFFGQGTRLTVV.

This clone was detected a few times. The rearrangement links TRBV2 to TRBJ2-1; TRBD2 matches 10 bases. The CDR3 sequence is 16 residues long. Germline trimming cut 2 bases from V and 6 bases from J; bases unmatched to any gene: 7. CDR1 is SNHLY, CDR2 FYNNEI, per germline. The chain's CDR3 is CASSESRSGRSNEQFF. The CDR3 DNA is TGTGCCAGCAGTGAAAGTCGTAGCGGGAGGAGCAATGAGCAGTTCTTC.

The J gene is TRBJ2-7, the V gene TRBV12-3 or TRBV12-4; 8 positions match TRBD2. Trimming removed 6 bases from V and 11 bases from J; junction bases left unmatched: 9. The CDR3 loop spans 12 amino acids. The DNA of the CDR3 is TGTGCCAGCAGAATGGGACTAGAGCCAGAGTACTTC. Translated, it gives CASRMGLEPEYF.

This clone was recorded only once. The CDR3 DNA follows: TGTGCCAGCAGTTTAGAGACTTTCACCGGGGAGCTGTTTTTT. Translated: CASSLETFTGELFF. V gene TRBV28 combines with J gene TRBJ2-2; no firm D call. CDR1 is MDHEN, CDR2 SYDVKM, per germline. V lost 2 bases, J lost 4 bases, and 8 bases lay in between. The CDR3 consists of 14 residues.

V and J are TRBV10-3 and TRBJ2-7; D uncertain. With 8 bases removed from V and 4 bases from J, the gap between germline ends came to 15 bases. From germline, CDR1 is ENHRY and CDR2 SYGVKD. CDR3 length: 13 residues. The CDR3: CAIAALGLYEQYF. In DNA, the CDR3 is TGTGCCATCGCGGCTCTTGGCCTTTACGAGCAGTACTTC.

The rearrangement joins TRBV9 to TRBJ2-1; 8 bases fit TRBD1. V gave up 0 bases and J gave up 6 bases; unmatched junction bases: 8. The germline V gene encodes CDR1 SGDLS and CDR2 YYNGEE. CDR3 length equals 16 residues. The CDR3 bases are TGTGCCAGCAGCGTAGGTTCAGGACAGGGAGGCAATGAGCAGTTCTTC. Translated: CASSVGSGQGGNEQFF.

This rearrangement joins TRBV6-5 to TRBJ2-6; no clear D gene. Trimming left V 5 bases short and J 1 base short, with 3 bases between. CDR1 MNHEY and CDR2 SVGAGI come from the germline V gene. This CDR3 is 13 amino acids long. In DNA, the CDR3 is TGTGCCAGCAGTCAGTCTGGGGCCAACGTCCTGACTTTC. This gives the protein CASSQSGANVLTF.